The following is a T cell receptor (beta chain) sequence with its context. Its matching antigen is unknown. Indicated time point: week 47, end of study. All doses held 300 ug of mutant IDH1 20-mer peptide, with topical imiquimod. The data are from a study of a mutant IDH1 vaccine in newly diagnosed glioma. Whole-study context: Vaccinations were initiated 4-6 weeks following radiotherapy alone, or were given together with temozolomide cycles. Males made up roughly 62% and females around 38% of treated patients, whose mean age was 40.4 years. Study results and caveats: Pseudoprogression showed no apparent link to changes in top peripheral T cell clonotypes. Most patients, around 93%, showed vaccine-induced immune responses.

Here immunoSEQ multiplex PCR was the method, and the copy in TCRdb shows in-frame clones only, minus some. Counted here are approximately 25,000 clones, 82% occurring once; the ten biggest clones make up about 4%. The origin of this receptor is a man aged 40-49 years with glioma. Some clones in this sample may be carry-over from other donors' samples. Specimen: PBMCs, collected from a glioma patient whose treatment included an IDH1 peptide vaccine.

CDR3 nucleotides: TGTGCCAGCAGCTACCAGGGGAGAAAGAACGAGCAGTACTTC. Translated, it gives CASSYQGRKNEQYF. The chain combines TRBV6-5 with TRBJ2-7; TRBD1 might be the D (6 bases). Between the trimmed V and J ends, which lost 6 bases and 5 bases, there was a span of 17 bases. The germline CDR1 and CDR2 sequences are MNHEY and SVGAGI. The CDR3 loop spans 14 amino acids.